The present T cell receptor (beta chain) was sequenced within a study of CD8+CD57+ T cells in acquired aplastic anemia. As for the study in general: DNA recovered from sorted CD4+ and CD8+ cells had a mean of roughly 3 ug.

Trimming shortened V by 7 bases and J by 0 bases, and 10 bases separated the two germline ends. The CDR3 spans 13 residues. Germline V gene lookup returns CDR1 LNHDA and CDR2 SQIVND (reference sequence). The study, taken as a whole, reports: Patients and controls had CD8+ Simpson's diversity values that were not significantly distinct.

Patients who underwent sequencing had shown CD8+CD57+ cell expansion by flow cytometry. Patients were untreated when blood was sampled. Profiles of TCR beta VDJ and CDR3 were generated from a genomic DNA template. TCRdb used MiXCR to reprocess the reads, holding one entry per CDR3 protein. The profile shows over 150,000 distinct CDR3 sequences, approximately 52% of them singletons. As for this clonotype: No antigen is known for it.

Material for sequencing was sorted CD4+, CD8+, or CD8+CD57+ T cells (not recorded which) from PBMCs. The origin of this receptor is a human donor with aplastic anemia. The chain is built from TRBV19 and TRBJ2-7; tentatively, D is TRBD1 (6 bases). The CDR3 DNA is TGTGCCAGTAAAGGGACACTCTCCTACGAGCAGTACTTC. Protein: CASKGTLSYEQYF.